This passage covers 11 T cell receptor beta chains from one sample sequenced in a study of cytomegalovirus exposure and HLA in healthy donors. Primers included in the PCR were 60 Vbeta and 13 Jbeta primers. Using immunoSEQ multiplex PCR, the repertoire was profiled, and TCRdb retains in-frame clones only, with some absent. This table has under 150,000 clones, around 70% appearing once. The sample was PBMCs. The receptors derive from a human donor in good health.

This rearrangement joins TRBV5-8 to TRBJ1-2, with 8 bases fitting TRBD1. The CDR3 totals 14 residues. V gave up 4 bases and J gave up 3 bases; unmatched junction bases: 5. Germline CDR1 is SGHTS and CDR2 is YDEGEE. The DNA of the CDR3 is TGTGCCAGCAGCCTAGACAGGGGTTACTATGGCTACACCTTC. It is translated as CASSLDRGYYGYTF.

The chain links TRBV7-8 to TRBJ1-3; the D gene is possibly TRBD1 (5 bases). The germline gives CDR1 SGHVS, CDR2 FQNEAQ. V lost 5 bases, J lost 0 bases, and 17 bases lay in between. The CDR3 is 17 amino acids. The CDR3 loop reads CASSQSRANFSGNTIYF. The DNA of the CDR3 is TGTGCCAGCAGCCAGAGCAGGGCAAACTTCTCTGGAAACACCATATATTTT.

This CDR3 reads CASHDRLYEQYF. The DNA for the CDR3 is TGTGCCAGCCATGACAGGCTGTACGAGCAGTACTTC. The chain links TRBV5-6 to TRBJ2-7, with D possibly being TRBD1 (6 bases). Germline CDR1 and CDR2: SGHDT and YYEEEE. Trimming shortened V by 7 bases and J by 4 bases, and 12 bases separated the two germline ends. This CDR3 has 12 amino acids.

The V call is TRBV2, the J call TRBJ1-5; D is ambiguous. The V and J ends lost 6 bases and 1 base respectively, with 22 bases between them. CDR1 and CDR2 (germline): SNHLY, FYNNEI. The CDR3 has 18 amino acids. CDR3 sequence: CASRPTGLRRRSNQPQHF. The CDR3 DNA sequence: TGTGCCAGCAGGCCTACCGGGTTACGTAGACGGAGCAATCAGCCCCAGCATTTT.

The rearrangement links TRBV7-3 to TRBJ2-7; 10 bases match TRBD1. The CDR3 contains 15 residues. V lost 2 bases to trimming and J lost 6 bases; unmatched junction nucleotides: 7. Germline values: CDR1 SGHTA, CDR2 FQGTGA. The CDR3 loop reads CASSLGGQGSREQYF. Here the CDR3 DNA reads TGTGCCAGCAGCTTAGGGGGACAGGGGAGTCGCGAGCAGTACTTC.

The gene calls are TRBV4-1 and TRBJ2-1; the match to TRBD2 covers 7 bases. The ends lost 0 bases at V and 7 bases at J; junction bases unmatched: 9. The germline gives CDR1 MGHRA, CDR2 YSYEKL. This CDR3 has 16 residues. Here the CDR3 reads CASSQDRAGVQNEQFF. The CDR3 DNA follows: TGCGCCAGCAGCCAAGACCGCGCGGGGGTCCAAAATGAGCAGTTCTTC.

The gene calls are TRBV27 and TRBJ2-2; 7 bases line up with TRBD2. The CDR3 extends over 14 amino acids. Germline CDR1 is MNHEY and CDR2 is SMNVEV (reference sequence). The V and J ends lost 7 bases and 6 bases, in that order; junction bases with no gene match: 8. CDR3 protein: CASTQNGGAGELFF. For the CDR3, the DNA is TGTGCCAGCACCCAAAATGGGGGGGCCGGGGAGCTGTTTTTT.

The CDR3 loop reads CASSLAPLPVSTDTQYF. Here the CDR3 DNA reads TGTGCCAGCAGCTTAGCCCCCCTTCCCGTTAGCACAGATACGCAGTATTTT. The J gene is TRBJ2-3, the V gene TRBV7-6, with no clear D. There are 17 residues in the CDR3. Per germline, CDR1 SGHVS and CDR2 FNYEAQ. Trimming removed 0 bases at V and 0 bases at J, with 13 bases between.

This rearrangement joins TRBV30 to TRBJ2-1; 10 positions agree with TRBD1. The germline V gene has CDR1 GTSNPN and CDR2 SVGIG (reference sequence). This CDR3 is 13 amino acids long. The trim removed 5 bases at V and 5 bases at J, leaving 3 bases unmatched. CDR3 coding DNA: TGTGCCTGGTCGGGACAGGGGCACAATGAGCAGTTCTTC. It is translated as CAWSGQGHNEQFF.

The chain employs TRBV15 and TRBJ2-7; 10 bases match TRBD2. Germline V gene lookup returns CDR1 LNHNV and CDR2 YYDKDF (reference sequence). The CDR3 consists of 15 residues. V was pared by 1 base and J by 4 bases, with 4 bases of the junction left unmatched. DNA of the CDR3: TGTGCCACCAGCAGAGGAGCGGGAGGGCCTTACGAGCAGTACTTC. It specifies CATSRGAGGPYEQYF.

A word on this clone: In the same sample, other DNA sequences code for this CDR3. V and J are TRBV28 and TRBJ2-7; weak D call: TRBD2 (7 bases). Germline V gives CDR1 MDHEN, CDR2 SYDVKM. Deletions cut 9 bases from V and 8 bases from J, with 20 bases between. CDR3 length: 13 residues. Here the CDR3 reads CASTRGGGNKQYF. CDR3 bases: TGTGCCAGTACCCGGGGAGGGGGGAACAAGCAGTACTTC.